What follows are 11 T cell receptor beta chains derived from one specimen sequenced in a study of blood T cell repertoires in COVID-19. Using immunoSEQ multiplex PCR, the repertoire was profiled, and TCRdb retains in-frame clones only, with some absent. The sample records 250,000 or so clones, 85% to 90% being singletons. The sample was PBMCs or T cells enriched from blood (not recorded which). The receptor set was obtained from a woman in her 30s with acute COVID-19.

The chain links TRBV24-1 to TRBJ2-2; TRBD2 agrees at 10 bases. CDR1 is KGHDR and CDR2 is SFDVKD in the germline V gene. CDR3 length equals 17 residues. Trimming removed 3 bases from V and 7 bases from J; junction bases left unmatched: 10. The CDR3 region is CATSDQLAGDSNGELFF. CDR3 sequence (DNA): TGTGCCACCAGTGATCAGCTAGCGGGAGATTCAAACGGGGAGCTGTTTTTT.

The chain is built from TRBV28 and TRBJ1-3, with D possibly matching TRBD1 (5 bases). CDR1 and CDR2 (germline): MDHEN, SYDVKM. Trimming removed 5 bases from V and 3 bases from J, with 26 bases in between. The CDR3 covers 19 residues. The CDR3 loop reads CASSAIFPLGPTIGNTIYF. DNA of the CDR3: TGTGCCAGCAGTGCTATTTTCCCCCTGGGGCCGACGATTGGAAACACCATATATTTT. Full variable domain (rest looked up from reference TRBV28 and TRBJ1-3): DVKVTQSSRYLVKRTGEKVFLECVQDMDHENMFWYRQDPGLGLRLIYFSYDVKMKEKGDIPEGYSVSREKKERFSLILESASTNQTSMYLCASSAIFPLGPTIGNTIYFGEGSWLTVV.

This clone was observed a handful of times. The chain combines TRBV7-9 with TRBJ2-5, with D maybe TRBD1 (5 bases). The CDR3 extends over 15 amino acids. Germline V gene sequence: CDR1 SEHNR, CDR2 FQNEAQ (reference sequence). Trimming removed 1 base from V and 1 base from J, with 10 bases in between. CDR3 sequence reads: CASSLVSGAQETQYF. CDR3 nucleotides: TGTGCCAGCAGCTTAGTATCTGGGGCCCAAGAGACCCAGTACTTC. Using reference TRBV7-9 and TRBJ2-5 for the parts outside the CDR3, the full variable domain is DTGVSQNPRHKITKRGQNVTFRCDPISEHNRLYWYRQTLGQGPEFLTYFQNEAQLEKSRLLSDRFSAERPKGSFSTLEIQRTEQGDSAMYLCASSLVSGAQETQYFGPGTRLLVL.

CDR3 sequence: CASSHSYWGTVDDRGGYEQYF. In DNA, the CDR3 is TGTGCCAGCAGCCATAGCTATTGGGGAACCGTTGACGACAGGGGAGGCTACGAGCAGTACTTC. This rearrangement joins TRBV3-1 (or the pseudogene TRBV3-2) to TRBJ2-7, with 8 bases lining up with TRBD1. V lost 3 bases and J lost 3; bases outside the gene matches: 25. Per the germline V gene, CDR1 is LGHDT and CDR2 is YNNKEL (reference sequence). The CDR3 runs to 21 residues.

The gene calls are TRBV15 and TRBJ2-6, with a possible D match to TRBD1 (5 bases). There are 15 residues in the CDR3. With 0 bases removed from V and 8 bases from J, the gap between germline ends came to 11 bases. Germline values: CDR1 LNHNV, CDR2 YYDKDF (reference sequence). CDR3 residues: CATSRDSAGTNVLTF. CDR3 nucleotides: TGTGCCACCAGCAGAGATTCGGCAGGGACCAACGTCCTGACTTTC.

J is TRBJ1-2 and V is TRBV12-3 or TRBV12-4; 8 bases are a match to TRBD1. V dropped 5 bases and J dropped 8; count of bases not matched to a gene: 7. The CDR3 consists of 13 residues. Here the CDR3 reads CASSPDRERGYTF. CDR3 DNA sequence: TGTGCCAGCAGTCCGGACAGGGAGCGAGGCTACACCTTC.

The chain uses TRBV2 and TRBJ2-2, with TRBD1 matching 7 bases. Per germline, CDR1 SNHLY and CDR2 FYNNEI. The CDR3 has 15 amino acids. Germline trimming cut 5 bases from V and 2 bases from J; bases unmatched to any gene: 5. CDR3: CASSQDRPNTGELFF. CDR3 nucleotide sequence: TGTGCCAGCAGTCAGGACAGGCCTAACACCGGGGAGCTGTTTTTT.

The V call is TRBV28, the J call TRBJ1-2, with 10 bases that match TRBD1. Unmatched junction bases numbered 5, after V lost 4 bases and J lost 6 bases. The CDR3 runs to 14 residues. In germline, CDR1 is MDHEN, CDR2 SYDVKM. CDR3 loop: CASSSGQGENGYTF. The CDR3 coding sequence is TGTGCCAGCAGTTCCGGACAGGGGGAAAATGGCTACACCTTC.

V is TRBV5-1 and J is TRBJ2-3; 9 bases fit TRBD2. Germline CDR1 and CDR2: SGHRS and YFSETQ. Unmatched junction bases numbered 4, after V lost 4 bases and J lost 1 base. The CDR3 contains 15 residues. The CDR3: CASSGGLAGTDTQYF. CDR3 coding DNA: TGCGCCAGCAGCGGGGGACTAGCCGGCACAGATACGCAGTATTTT.

The chain has TRBV6-1 and TRBJ2-1, with TRBD2 as a possible D gene (6 bases). Germline-derived CDR1 and CDR2 are MNHNS and SASEGT. Trimming took off 4 bases at V and 9 bases at J, with 22 bases between the two ends. The CDR3 runs to 16 residues. The CDR3 reads CASSAPGLRAPGEQFF. The CDR3 DNA reads as TGTGCCAGCAGTGCCCCGGGACTTAGGGCACCTGGTGAGCAGTTCTTC.

The V and J genes are TRBV19 and TRBJ2-3; D unclear. Germline CDR1 is LNHDA and CDR2 is SQIVND (reference sequence). The CDR3 loop spans 13 amino acids. V was clipped by 4 bases and J by 0 bases, with 5 bases between them. This CDR3 is CASSTTSTDTQYF. CDR3 coding DNA: TGTGCCAGTAGTACTACTAGCACAGATACGCAGTATTTT.